This TCR beta chain was retrieved from a study of cytomegalovirus exposure and HLA in healthy donors. Study-level points and caveats: Segments of the TCR beta V type were, in most cases, productive about 87% or about 30% of the time in an earlier analysis. 16,951 TCR beta sequences were associated with HLA alleles at 0.05 false discovery rate in a later analysis. There were 164 TCR beta chains listed as cytomegalovirus-associated. Presence/absence results assume similar sequencing depth per donor, which may not hold.

The PCR employed 60 Vbeta primers together with 13 Jbeta primers. Assay: immunoSEQ multiplex PCR; the TCRdb copy retains only in-frame clones and omits some. The sample records under 200,000 clones, about 80% being singletons. About this clone itself: Its cognate antigen is unknown.

The sample comprised PBMCs. The receptor was isolated from a woman under 30 in good health and CMV-seropositive.

As DNA, the CDR3 is TGTGCCAGCAGTTTGGGGGGGTTGGGGTCCGAGCAGTACTTC. Protein product: CASSLGGLGSEQYF. The gene calls are TRBV28 and TRBJ2-7, with 7 bases matching TRBD2. Germline V lookup: CDR1 MDHEN, CDR2 SYDVKM. V was pared by 3 bases and J by 6 bases, with 8 bases of the junction left unmatched. CDR3 length equals 14 residues.